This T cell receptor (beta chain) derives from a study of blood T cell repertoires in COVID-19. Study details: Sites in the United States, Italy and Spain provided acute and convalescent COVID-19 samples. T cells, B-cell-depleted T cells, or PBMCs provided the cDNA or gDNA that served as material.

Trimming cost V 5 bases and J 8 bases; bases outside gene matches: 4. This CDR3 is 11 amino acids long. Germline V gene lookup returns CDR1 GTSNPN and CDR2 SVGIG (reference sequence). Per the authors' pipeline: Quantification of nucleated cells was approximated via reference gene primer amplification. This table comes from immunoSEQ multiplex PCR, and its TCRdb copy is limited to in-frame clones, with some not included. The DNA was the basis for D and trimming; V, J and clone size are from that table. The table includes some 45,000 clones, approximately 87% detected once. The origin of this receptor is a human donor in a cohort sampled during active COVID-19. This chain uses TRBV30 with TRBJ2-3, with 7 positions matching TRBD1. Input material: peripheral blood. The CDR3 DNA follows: TGTGCCTGGGACAGGGTGCCTACGCAGTATTTT. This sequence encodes CAWDRVPTQYF.